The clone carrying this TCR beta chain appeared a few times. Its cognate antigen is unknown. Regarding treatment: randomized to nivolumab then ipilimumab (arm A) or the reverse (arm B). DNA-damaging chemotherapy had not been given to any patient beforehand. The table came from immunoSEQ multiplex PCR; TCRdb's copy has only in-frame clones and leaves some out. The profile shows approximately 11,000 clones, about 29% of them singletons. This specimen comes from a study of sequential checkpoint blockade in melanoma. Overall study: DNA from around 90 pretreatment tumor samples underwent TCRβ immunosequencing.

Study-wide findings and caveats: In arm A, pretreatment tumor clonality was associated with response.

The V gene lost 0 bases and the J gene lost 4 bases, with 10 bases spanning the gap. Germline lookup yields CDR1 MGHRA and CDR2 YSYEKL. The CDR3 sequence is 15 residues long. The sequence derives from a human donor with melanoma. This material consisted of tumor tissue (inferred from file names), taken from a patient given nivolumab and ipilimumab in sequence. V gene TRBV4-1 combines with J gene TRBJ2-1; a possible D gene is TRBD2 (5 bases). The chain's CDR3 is CASSQERGYYNEQFF. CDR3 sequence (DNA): TGCGCCAGCAGCCAAGAGCGCGGGTATTACAATGAGCAGTTCTTC.